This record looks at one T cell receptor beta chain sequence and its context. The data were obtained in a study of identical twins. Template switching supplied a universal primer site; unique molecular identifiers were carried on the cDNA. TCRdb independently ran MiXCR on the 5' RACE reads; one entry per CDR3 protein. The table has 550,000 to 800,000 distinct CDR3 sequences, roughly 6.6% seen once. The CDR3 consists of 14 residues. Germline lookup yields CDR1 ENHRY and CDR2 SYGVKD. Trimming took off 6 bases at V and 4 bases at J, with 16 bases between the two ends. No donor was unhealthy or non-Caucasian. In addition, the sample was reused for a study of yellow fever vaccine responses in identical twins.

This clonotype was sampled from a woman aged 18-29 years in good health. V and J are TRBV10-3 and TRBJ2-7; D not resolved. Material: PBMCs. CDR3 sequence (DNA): TGTGCCATCAGGCCGGATGTGTCCCCGTACGAGCAGTACTTC. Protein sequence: CAIRPDVSPYEQYF.